A single sample is the source of the 26 T cell receptor beta chains below, sequenced in a study of breast tumors, draining lymph nodes, adjacent tissues. Each CDR3 protein gets one entry after TCRdb re-called the multiplex PCR reads with MiXCR. The sample lists some 140,000 distinct CDR3 sequences, about 20% seen once, with 2% to 2.5% in the top ten. The lymph nodes were axillary draining lymph nodes from breast cancer patients. Sequenced input: axillary lymph node tissue. The receptors were sampled from a female donor with breast cancer. Some clones in this sample may be carry-over from other donors' samples.

Notes on this clonotype: This sequence may be a read error, since a much larger clone differs from it by one base. J is TRBJ2-5 and V is TRBV19; unclear D gene. Germline V gene sequence: CDR1 LNHDA, CDR2 SQIVND (reference sequence). The CDR3 is 14 amino acids. The CDR3 DNA reads as TGTGCCGGTAGTCCCCTTCGTGGATCCGAGACCCAGTACTTC. Its translation is CAGSPLRGSETQYF.

Notes on this clonotype: A much bigger clone sits one base away, suggesting this may be a read error. The V gene is TRBV15, the J gene TRBJ1-4; no clear D gene. The germline V gene encodes CDR1 LNHNV and CDR2 YYDKDF (reference sequence). This CDR3 has 16 residues. The CDR3 region has the DNA TGTGCCACCAGCAGGATACTAAGGACGACTAGTGAAAAACTGTTTTTT. Translating gives CATSRILRTTSEKLFF.

The sample holds many counts of this clonotype. V gene TRBV7-3 combines with J gene TRBJ2-7, with 8 bases aligning to TRBD2. CDR1 and CDR2 (germline): SGHTA, FQGTGA. With V trimmed by 0 bases and J by 6 bases, 4 bases remained unmatched. The CDR3 contains 14 residues. CDR3 in amino acids: CASSLTPTSGEQYF. The CDR3 coding sequence is TGTGCCAGCAGCTTAACCCCTACTAGCGGCGAGCAGTACTTC.

This clonotype was recorded many times. The V gene is TRBV6-5, the J gene TRBJ1-6; 7 bases map to TRBD1. Per germline, CDR1 MNHEY and CDR2 SVGAGI. The V gene end was trimmed by 6 bases and the J gene end by 9 bases; junction bases not matched to a gene: 8. The CDR3 loop spans 14 amino acids. The CDR3 here is CASRPTGSSSPLHF. The CDR3 nucleotides read TGTGCCAGCAGGCCGACAGGGAGTAGTTCACCCCTCCACTTT.

This clonotype appeared once. One base away lies a much larger clone, so this may be a sequencing read error. The V call is TRBV2, the J call TRBJ1-2; 8 bases line up with TRBD1. Germline-derived CDR1 and CDR2 are SNHLY and FYNNEI. The CDR3 contains 13 residues. The CDR3 sequence is CASKEQGDYGCTF. DNA of the CDR3: TGTGCCAGCAAAGAACAGGGGGACTATGGCTGCACCTTC. Full variable domain (remainder filled in from reference TRBV2 and TRBJ1-2): EPEVTQTPSHQVTQMGQEVILRCVPISNHLYFYWYRQILGQKVEFLVSFYNNEISEKSEIFDDQFSVERPDGSNFTLKIRSTKLEDSAMYFCASKEQGDYGCTFGSGTRLTVV.

This sequence joins TRBV30 and TRBJ1-5; the match to TRBD1 covers 7 bases. The germline V gene has CDR1 GTSNPN and CDR2 SVGIG (reference sequence). The CDR3 extends over 18 amino acids. After removal of 0 bases from V and 3 bases from J, the junction contained 14 bases not matched to a gene. CDR3 protein: CAWSVEGRGQSSNQPQHF. DNA of the CDR3: TGTGCCTGGAGTGTCGAGGGGAGGGGGCAATCGTCCAATCAGCCCCAGCATTTT.

The table lists this clonotype with many counts. The chain uses TRBV5-1 and TRBJ2-7, with 7 bases lining up with TRBD2. Per the germline V gene, CDR1 is SGHRS and CDR2 is YFSETQ. CDR3 size: 14 residues. V was clipped by 0 bases and J by 1 base; unmatched bases: 1. CDR3 sequence: CASSLGLASYEQYF. The DNA for the CDR3 is TGCGCCAGCAGCTTGGGACTAGCATCCTACGAGCAGTACTTC.

The chain uses TRBV11-2 and TRBJ1-1; no definite D call. Trimming took 3 bases from V and 5 from J, leaving 10 bases between them. CDR1 and CDR2 (germline): SGHAT, FQNNGV. This CDR3 region has 13 residues. The CDR3 reads CASSFARQTEAFF. The CDR3 DNA reads as TGTGCCAGCAGCTTCGCCAGACAAACTGAAGCTTTCTTT. Combining the CDR3 with reference TRBV11-2 and TRBJ1-1 gives the whole variable domain EAGVAQSPRYKIIEKRQSVAFWCNPISGHATLYWYQQILGQGPKLLIQFQNNGVVDDSQLPKDRFSAERLKGVDSTLKIQPAKLEDSAVYLCASSFARQTEAFFGQGTRLTVV.

This clonotype has at least ten counts. The chain couples TRBV9 to TRBJ2-7, with a tentative D call TRBD2 (7 bases). Germline V gives CDR1 SGDLS, CDR2 YYNGEE. The CDR3 has 14 residues. V shed 3 bases and J shed 4 bases, with 14 bases lying between them. The DNA of the CDR3 is TGTGCCAGCAGCGAGTCCCGGGGGGCTTACGAGCAGTACTTC. This codes for CASSESRGAYEQYF.

Many counts were recorded for this clonotype. The chain is built from TRBV2 and TRBJ2-5; a weak D match, TRBD1 (5 bases). This CDR3 has 15 amino acids. The V end was cut by 2 bases, the J end by 1 base, with 11 bases between. The germline V gene has CDR1 SNHLY and CDR2 FYNNEI. This CDR3 reads CASSEYLTAQETQYF. CDR3 bases: TGTGCCAGCAGTGAATATTTGACAGCCCAAGAGACCCAGTACTTC.

This clonotype was counted once. This sequence may be a read error, since a much larger clone differs from it by one base. The rearrangement uses TRBV2 and TRBJ2-2; 8 bases map to TRBD1. The CDR3 is 14 amino acids. Germline CDR1 and CDR2: SNHLY and FYNNEI. The V and J ends lost 10 bases and 3 bases, in that order; junction bases with no gene match: 7. CDR3 amino acids: CATSMDRDTGELFF. For the CDR3, the DNA is TGTGCCACCTCTATGGACAGGGACACCGGGGAGCTGTTTTTT.

In its sample, this clonotype was seen many times. This chain joins TRBV5-1 and TRBJ2-5; D ambiguous. V lost 4 bases and J 0 bases, leaving 7 bases between the germline ends. The germline V gene encodes CDR1 SGHRS and CDR2 YFSETQ. The CDR3 contains 13 residues. CDR3 protein: CASSRGNQETQYF. CDR3 DNA sequence: TGCGCCAGCAGCAGAGGCAACCAAGAGACCCAGTACTTC.

The rearrangement joins TRBV19 to TRBJ2-4; 7 bases map to TRBD2. Germline V gene sequence: CDR1 LNHDA, CDR2 SQIVND (reference sequence). Trimming removed 3 bases from V and 4 bases from J; junction bases left unmatched: 9. The CDR3 length is 16 residues. In nucleotides, the CDR3 is TGTGCCAGTAGTATTGGGGGGAGGGCAGGTAAAAACATTCAGTACTTC. This encodes CASSIGGRAGKNIQYF. Supplemented by reference TRBV19 and TRBJ2-4, the full variable domain reads DGGITQSPKYLFRKEGQNVTLSCEQNLNHDAMYWYRQDPGQGLRLIYYSQIVNDFQKGDIAEGYSVSREKKESFPLTVTSAQKNPTAFYLCASSIGGRAGKNIQYFGAGTRLSVL.

In its sample, this clonotype was seen many times. The CDR3 is CSAPDRRGPGDTQYF. For the CDR3, the DNA is TGCAGTGCCCCGGACCGTCGAGGCCCGGGAGATACGCAGTATTTT. The rearrangement joins TRBV20-1 to TRBJ2-3; no reliable D call. CDR3 size: 15 residues. Trimming took off 6 bases at V and 5 bases at J, with 21 bases between the two ends. Germline V gene data show CDR1 as DFQATT and CDR2 as SNEGSKA (reference sequence).

This clonotype was found many times. The rearrangement uses TRBV6-1 and TRBJ2-3; D unresolved. V lost 3 bases and J 0 bases, leaving 1 base between the germline ends. The CDR3 spans 12 residues. Per germline, CDR1 MNHNS and CDR2 SASEGT. CDR3 in amino acids: CASSDSTDTQYF. The CDR3 DNA reads TGTGCCAGCAGTGATAGCACAGATACGCAGTATTTT.

Comment on this clonotype: A read error may be the cause here, since a much bigger clone is one base away. The genes are TRBV28 and TRBJ1-2; a possible D gene is TRBD1 (5 bases). Germline CDR1 and CDR2: MDHEN and SYDVKM. V lost 5 bases to trimming and J lost 8 bases, with 24 bases between them. The CDR3 extends over 16 amino acids. The CDR3 region is CASSPASNRRVMGYTF. CDR3 nucleotide sequence: TGTGCCAGCAGTCCCGCGTCGAACAGGCGGGTGATGGGCTACACCTTC.

Ten or more counts support this clonotype. The chain employs TRBV6-1 and TRBJ1-2, with D possibly TRBD1 on 5 matching bases. Trimming pared 4 bases from V and 5 bases from J, leaving 11 bases between. The CDR3 covers 13 residues. CDR1 is MNHNS and CDR2 is SASEGT in the germline V gene. CDR3 DNA sequence: TGTGCCAGCAGTGCGGGGACGGATTATGGCTACACCTTC. It encodes CASSAGTDYGYTF.

Regarding this clonotype: A read error may be the cause here, since a much bigger clone is one base away. This CDR3 fails to terminate in the conserved phenylalanine or tryptophan, so it likely reflects a read error. The V and J genes are TRBV5-5 and TRBJ2-1; tentatively, D is TRBD1 (5 bases). From germline, CDR1 is SGHKS and CDR2 YYEKEE (reference sequence). This CDR3 contains 15 residues. Trimming pared 4 bases from V and 5 bases from J, leaving 16 bases between. DNA for the CDR3: TGTGCCAGCAGCCAGGCCCCCGGCAGGGACAATGAGCAGTTCCTC. It specifies CASSQAPGRDNEQFL.

The chain joins TRBV28 to TRBJ2-3; the D call may be TRBD1 or TRBD2 (5 bases each). Germline loops: CDR1 MDHEN, CDR2 SYDVKM. The CDR3 spans 15 residues. Trimming cost V 3 bases and J 1 base, with 11 bases left between them. This chain's CDR3 is CASSLGESGTDTQYF. In DNA form, the CDR3 reads TGTGCCAGCAGTTTGGGGGAAAGCGGCACAGATACGCAGTATTTT.

This clonotype was seen at least ten times. The V call is TRBV7-8, the J call TRBJ2-5, with TRBD1 identical over 10 bases. Germline CDR1 SGHVS, CDR2 FQNEAQ. V lost 8 bases to trimming and J lost 3 bases; unmatched junction nucleotides: 6. The CDR3 is 14 amino acids. The CDR3 nucleotides are TGTGCCAGCCTCACCGGGACAGGGGAAGAGACCCAGTACTTC. Translation gives CASLTGTGEETQYF.

This clonotype was recorded many times. The V and J genes are TRBV27 and TRBJ2-1, with TRBD2 matching 9 bases. The length of the CDR3 is 16 residues. The trim removed 7 bases at V and 4 bases at J, leaving 11 bases unmatched. Germline CDR1 MNHEY, CDR2 SMNVEV (reference sequence). The CDR3, as DNA: TGTGCCAGCAACCCACGGATGACTAGCGGTTACAATGAGCAGTTCTTC. Translating it yields CASNPRMTSGYNEQFF.

At least ten counts were recorded for this clonotype. The gene calls are TRBV7-9 and TRBJ1-2; D perhaps matches TRBD1 (5 bases). Per germline, CDR1 SEHNR and CDR2 FQNEAQ (reference sequence). This CDR3 contains 12 residues. Trimming took 3 bases from V and 6 from J, leaving 8 bases between them. CDR3 DNA sequence: TGTGCCAGCAGCTTGGGGGATAATGGCTACACCTTC. This sequence encodes CASSLGDNGYTF.

A few counts support this clonotype. The chain is built from TRBV19 and TRBJ2-4, with D maybe TRBD1 (5 bases). V lost 7 bases to trimming and J lost 0 bases, with 16 bases between them. This CDR3 region has 16 residues. The V gene's germline CDR1 is LNHDA and CDR2 SQIVND (reference sequence). Written as DNA, the CDR3 is TGTGCCAGTACCTCACAGGTCATGGAAGCCAAAAACATTCAGTACTTC. Translated, it gives CASTSQVMEAKNIQYF.

This clonotype was observed many times. The chain recombines TRBV27 with TRBJ2-1; 10 nucleotides agree with TRBD1. J was trimmed by 3 bases and V by 3 bases; bases with no gene match: 5. Germline CDR1 is MNHEY and CDR2 is SMNVEV (reference sequence). There are 16 residues in the CDR3. The CDR3 protein is CASSFPGTGDYNEQFF. CDR3 in DNA: TGTGCCAGCAGTTTTCCCGGGACAGGGGACTACAATGAGCAGTTCTTC.

This clonotype came up many times. V gene TRBV28 combines with J gene TRBJ2-5; 10 bases fit TRBD2. CDR3 length: 18 amino acids. Germline trimming cut 4 bases from V and 0 bases from J; bases unmatched to any gene: 11. Germline V CDR1 and CDR2: MDHEN, SYDVKM. The CDR3 nucleotides are TGTGCCAGCAGTTCCCCCGATGGACTAGCGGCACACCAAGAGACCCAGTACTTC. Translated: CASSSPDGLAAHQETQYF.

This clonotype was counted many times. This chain links TRBV18 with TRBJ2-7, with 7 bases aligning to TRBD2. The length of the CDR3 is 13 residues. The V gene's germline CDR1 is KGHSH and CDR2 LQKENI. V trimming: 2 bases; J trimming: 3 bases; junction bases outside the gene matches: 1. CDR3 DNA sequence: TGTGCCAGCTCACCAGGGGAGGGCTACGAGCAGTACTTC. Amino acids: CASSPGEGYEQYF.